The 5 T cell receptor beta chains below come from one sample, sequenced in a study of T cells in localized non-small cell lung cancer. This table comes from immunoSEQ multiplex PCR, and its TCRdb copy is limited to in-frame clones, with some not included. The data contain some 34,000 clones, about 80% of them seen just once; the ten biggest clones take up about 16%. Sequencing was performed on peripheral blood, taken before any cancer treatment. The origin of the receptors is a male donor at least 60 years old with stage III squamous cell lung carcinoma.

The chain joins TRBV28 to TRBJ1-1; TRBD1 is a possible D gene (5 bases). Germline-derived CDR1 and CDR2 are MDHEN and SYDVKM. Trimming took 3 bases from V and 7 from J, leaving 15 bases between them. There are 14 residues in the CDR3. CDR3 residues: CASSLGGRIDEAFF. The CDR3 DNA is TGTGCCAGCAGTTTGGGGGGTCGTATAGATGAAGCTTTCTTT.

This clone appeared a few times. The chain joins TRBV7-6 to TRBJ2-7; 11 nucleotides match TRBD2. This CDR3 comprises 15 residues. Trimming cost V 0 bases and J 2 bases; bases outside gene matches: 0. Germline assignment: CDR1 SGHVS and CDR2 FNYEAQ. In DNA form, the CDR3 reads TGTGCCAGCAGCTTAGCTAGCGGGAGGGCCTACGAGCAGTACTTC. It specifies CASSLASGRAYEQYF.

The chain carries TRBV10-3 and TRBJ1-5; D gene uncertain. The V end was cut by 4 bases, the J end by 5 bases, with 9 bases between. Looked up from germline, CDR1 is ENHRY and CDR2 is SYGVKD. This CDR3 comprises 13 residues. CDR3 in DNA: TGTGCCATCAGTGGGGTCGGCTATCAGCCCCAGCATTTT. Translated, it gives CAISGVGYQPQHF.

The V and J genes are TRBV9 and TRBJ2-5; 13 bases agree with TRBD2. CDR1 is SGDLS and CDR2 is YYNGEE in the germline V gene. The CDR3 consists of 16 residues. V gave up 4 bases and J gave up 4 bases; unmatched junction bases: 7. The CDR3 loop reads CASSTGTSGIGETQYF. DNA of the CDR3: TGTGCCAGCAGCACCGGGACTAGCGGGATAGGAGAGACCCAGTACTTC.

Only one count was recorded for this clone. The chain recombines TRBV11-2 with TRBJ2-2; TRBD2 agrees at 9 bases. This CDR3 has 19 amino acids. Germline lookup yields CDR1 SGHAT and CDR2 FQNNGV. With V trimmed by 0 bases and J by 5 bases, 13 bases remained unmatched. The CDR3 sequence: CASSLDRVKRGVETGELFF. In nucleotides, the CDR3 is TGTGCCAGCAGCTTAGATCGGGTGAAGCGGGGGGTTGAAACCGGGGAGCTGTTTTTT.